The sample holds many counts of the clone carrying this T cell receptor (beta chain). No antigen is known for it. This sample is drawn from a study of T cell repertoires in cytomegalovirus infection. MiXCR was run by TCRdb on the reads, yielding one entry per CDR3 protein. The sample has fewer than 850,000 distinct CDR3 sequences, almost 30% seen once. Germline V CDR1 and CDR2: MNHEY, SVGAGI. V lost 2 bases, J lost 0 bases, and 8 bases lay in between. The CDR3 consists of 16 residues. The sequenced sample was cultured CD8+ T cells from PBMCs, obtained from culture after CMV antigen stimulation. The rearrangement joins TRBV6-5 to TRBJ1-6; D is undetermined. The TCR was taken from a human donor in good health (CMV status not recorded). Some clones in this sample may be carry-over from other donors' samples. CDR3 DNA: TGTGCCAGCAGTTACAGGGCCATCTCCTATAATTCACCCCTCCACTTT. This sequence encodes CASSYRAISYNSPLHF.